Following are 10 T cell receptor beta chains from one sample sequenced in a study of beta chain features in type 1 diabetes. The study reverse transcribed the entire isolated RNA, so it sequenced expressed TCRB transcripts. Data came from immunoSEQ multiplex PCR; TCRdb stores just in-frame clones and leaves some out. The sample lists some 150,000 clones; approximately 9.2% were seen once. The sample taken for sequencing was central memory CD4+ T cells from blood. The receptors derive from a man aged 18 to 35 in good health.

The chain joins TRBV28 to TRBJ2-5; perhaps TRBD1 as D (6 bases). The DNA matches TRBJ2-7 better at its end, which makes the J call doubtful. CDR1 is MDHEN and CDR2 is SYDVKM in the germline V gene. The CDR3 is 15 amino acids. The CDR3 spells CASSFTGYRSYEQYF. The DNA for the CDR3 is TGTGCCAGCAGCTTCACAGGGTATCGGTCCTACGAGCAGTACTTC.

This chain uses TRBV27 with TRBJ2-1; TRBD2 matches at 7 bases. Trimming took 3 bases from V and 6 from J; bases not matched to a gene: 8. The CDR3 is 15 amino acids. Germline lookup yields CDR1 MNHEY and CDR2 SMNVEV (reference sequence). This CDR3 is CASSLGGVGVNEQFF. DNA of the CDR3: TGTGCCAGCAGTTTGGGAGGGGTAGGGGTCAATGAGCAGTTCTTC.

This clone was counted a few times. The genes are TRBV30 and TRBJ1-2; D is uncertain. V was shortened by 2 bases and J by 4 bases, with 11 bases between the two germline ends. This CDR3 region has 13 residues. Germline V gene data show CDR1 as GTSNPN and CDR2 as SVGIG (reference sequence). Written as DNA, the CDR3 is TGTGCCTGGAGTTTTTCCGGTAGCTATGGCTACACCTTC. As protein: CAWSFSGSYGYTF.

The chain joins TRBV4-2 to TRBJ2-7; 8 positions agree with TRBD2. This CDR3 comprises 16 residues. The V segment lost 2 bases and the J segment 0 bases; nucleotides outside the gene matches: 6. Germline CDR1 and CDR2: LGHNA and YNFKEQ. DNA for the CDR3: TGTGCCAGCAGCCAAAGTGGCGGGGGGAGCTCCTACGAGCAGTACTTC. This translates into CASSQSGGGSSYEQYF.

This clone was seen a handful of times. This sequence joins TRBV7-2 and TRBJ2-5, with D possibly being TRBD1 (5 bases). This CDR3 spans 14 amino acids. Germline CDR1 is SGHTA and CDR2 is FQGNSA. The V end was cut by 3 bases, the J end by 2 bases, with 10 bases between. CDR3 sequence (DNA): TGTGCCAGCAGCTTCTCCAGGGAACAAGAGACCCAGTACTTC. It translates to CASSFSREQETQYF.

This clone has just a few counts. The gene calls are TRBV19 and TRBJ2-2, with D perhaps TRBD1 (5 bases). This CDR3 region has 17 residues. Germline V gene data show CDR1 as LNHDA and CDR2 as SQIVND (reference sequence). Trimming took off 1 base at V and 3 bases at J, with 15 bases between the two ends. DNA for the CDR3: TGTGCCAGTAGTATAGGGGTTGGGGCAACGCACACCGGGGAGCTGTTTTTT. Translation: CASSIGVGATHTGELFF.

The V and J genes are TRBV9 and TRBJ2-5, with 12 positions matching TRBD1. V shed 6 bases, J shed 5 bases, and the junction held 5 bases outside the gene matches. The CDR3 consists of 14 residues. Germline V CDR1 and CDR2: SGDLS, YYNGEE. CDR3 sequence (DNA): TGTGCCAGCACCGGGACAGGGGGCCGCGAGACCCAGTACTTC. Translating it yields CASTGTGGRETQYF.

The chain links TRBV5-4 to TRBJ2-1, with D possibly matching TRBD2 (5 bases). The germline gives CDR1 SGHNT, CDR2 YYREEE (reference sequence). V was pared by 0 bases and J by 8 bases, with 6 bases between. The CDR3 is made up of 12 amino acids. The CDR3 protein is CASSLGGYEQFF. CDR3 coding DNA: TGTGCCAGCAGCTTGGGAGGGTATGAGCAGTTCTTC. Full variable domain (missing parts from reference TRBV5-4 and TRBJ2-1): ETGVTQSPTHLIKTRGQQVTLRCSSQSGHNTVSWYQQALGQGPQFIFQYYREEENGRGNFPPRFSGLQFPNYSSELNVNALELDDSALYLCASSLGGYEQFFGPGTRLTVL.

This clone appeared a few times. The V call is TRBV4-1, the J call TRBJ2-7; D may be TRBD2 (6 bases). Germline V gene data show CDR1 as MGHRA and CDR2 as YSYEKL. Trimming removed 4 bases from V and 6 bases from J, with 19 bases in between. The CDR3 contains 15 residues. CDR3 sequence (DNA): TGCGCCAGCAGCCCTAATCAGGGACTTAAGGGCGAGCAGTACTTC. As protein: CASSPNQGLKGEQYF.

This clone has more than one count but fewer than ten. The CDR3 bases are TGCGCCAGCAGCTTGGGGACTTCACGGGAGACCCAGTACTTC. Translated, it gives CASSLGTSRETQYF. The rearrangement uses TRBV5-1 and TRBJ2-5; perhaps TRBD2 as D (5 bases). Germline V gene lookup returns CDR1 SGHRS and CDR2 YFSETQ. CDR3 length: 14 residues. Trimming left V 0 bases short and J 5 bases short, with 11 bases between.